The source of this T cell receptor beta chain is a study of shared clonotypes between healthy human individuals. It was across several immunoSEQ plates that each subset's genomic DNA was evenly split. The quantity of DNA used in unsorted PBMC replicate PCRs was 300 ng, corresponding to tens of thousands of T cell genomes. Using immunoSEQ multiplex PCR, the repertoire was profiled, and TCRdb retains in-frame clones only, with some absent. This sample has about 500,000 clones, with approximately 77% found just once. Adults of Caucasian background living in Nashville, Tennessee made up all donors. This CDR3 has 17 residues. Germline V gene sequence: CDR1 MNHNS, CDR2 SASEGT. Trimming at V came to 1 base and at J to 0 bases, leaving 4 bases not matched to a gene.

The receptor was derived from a woman aged 40 to 50 in good health. Some clones in this sample may be carry-over from other donors' samples. The sample taken for sequencing was PBMCs. The rearrangement uses TRBV6-1 and TRBJ1-4; TRBD1 matches 8 bases. For the CDR3, the DNA is TGTGCCAGCAGTGAAGATACAGGGGGACCAACTAATGAAAAACTGTTTTTT. This codes for CASSEDTGGPTNEKLFF.